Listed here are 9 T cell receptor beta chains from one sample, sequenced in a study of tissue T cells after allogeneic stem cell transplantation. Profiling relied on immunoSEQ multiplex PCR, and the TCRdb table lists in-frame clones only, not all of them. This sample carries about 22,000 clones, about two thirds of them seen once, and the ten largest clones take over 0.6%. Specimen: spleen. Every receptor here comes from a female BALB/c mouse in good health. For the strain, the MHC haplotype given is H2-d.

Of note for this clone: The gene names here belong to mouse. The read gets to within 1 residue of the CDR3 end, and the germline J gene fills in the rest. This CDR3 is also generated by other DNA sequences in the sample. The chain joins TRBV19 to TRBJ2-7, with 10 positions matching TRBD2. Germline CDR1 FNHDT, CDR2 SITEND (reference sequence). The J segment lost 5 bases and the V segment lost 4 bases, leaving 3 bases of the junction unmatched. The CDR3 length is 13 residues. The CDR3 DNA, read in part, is TGTGCCAGCAGTGGGCTGGGGGGGCATGAACAGTAC. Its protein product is CASSGLGGHEQY. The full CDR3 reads CASSGLGGHEQYF.

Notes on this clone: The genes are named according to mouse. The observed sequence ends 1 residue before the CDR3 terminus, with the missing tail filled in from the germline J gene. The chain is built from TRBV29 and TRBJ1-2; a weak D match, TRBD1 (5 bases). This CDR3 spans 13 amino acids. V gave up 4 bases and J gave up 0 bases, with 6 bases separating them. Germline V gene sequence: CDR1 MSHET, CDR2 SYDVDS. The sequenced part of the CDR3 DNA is TGTGCTAGCAGTTCGACAGCAAACTCCGACTACACC. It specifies CASSSTANSDYT. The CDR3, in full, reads CASSSTANSDYTF.

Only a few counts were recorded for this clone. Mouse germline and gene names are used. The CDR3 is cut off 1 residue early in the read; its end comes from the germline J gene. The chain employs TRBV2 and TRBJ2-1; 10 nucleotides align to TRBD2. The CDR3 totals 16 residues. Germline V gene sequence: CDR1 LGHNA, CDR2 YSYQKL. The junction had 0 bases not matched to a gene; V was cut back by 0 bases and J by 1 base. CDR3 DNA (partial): TGTGCCAGCAGCCAAGAGACTGGGGGGAACTATGCTGAGCAGTTC. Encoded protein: CASSQETGGNYAEQF. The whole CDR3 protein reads CASSQETGGNYAEQFF.

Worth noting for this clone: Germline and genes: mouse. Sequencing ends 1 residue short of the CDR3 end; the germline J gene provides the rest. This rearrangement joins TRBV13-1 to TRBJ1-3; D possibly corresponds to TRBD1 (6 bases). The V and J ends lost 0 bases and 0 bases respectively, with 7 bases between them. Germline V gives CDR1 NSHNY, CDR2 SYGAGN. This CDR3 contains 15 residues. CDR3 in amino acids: CASSDEGDSGNTLYF. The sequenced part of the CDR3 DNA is TGTGCCAGCAGTGATGAGGGGGATTCTGGAAATACGCTCTAT.

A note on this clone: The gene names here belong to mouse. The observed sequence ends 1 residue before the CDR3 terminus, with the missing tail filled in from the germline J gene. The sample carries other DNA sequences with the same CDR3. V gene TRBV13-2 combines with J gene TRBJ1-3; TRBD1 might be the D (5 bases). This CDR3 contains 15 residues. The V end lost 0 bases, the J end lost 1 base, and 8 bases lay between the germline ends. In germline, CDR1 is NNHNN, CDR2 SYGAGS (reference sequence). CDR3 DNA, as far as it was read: TGTGCCAGCGGTGATGCACGGGGGTCTGGAAATACGCTCTAT. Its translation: CASGDARGSGNTLY. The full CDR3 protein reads CASGDARGSGNTLYF.

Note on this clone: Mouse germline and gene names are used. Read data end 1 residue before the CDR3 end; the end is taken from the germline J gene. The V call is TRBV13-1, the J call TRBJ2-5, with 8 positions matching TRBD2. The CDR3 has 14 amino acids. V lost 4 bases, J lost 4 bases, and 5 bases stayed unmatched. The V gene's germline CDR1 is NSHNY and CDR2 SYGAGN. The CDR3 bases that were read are TGTGCCAGCAGTAAACTGGGGGTTGAAGACACCCAGTAC. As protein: CASSKLGVEDTQY. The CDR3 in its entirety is CASSKLGVEDTQYF.

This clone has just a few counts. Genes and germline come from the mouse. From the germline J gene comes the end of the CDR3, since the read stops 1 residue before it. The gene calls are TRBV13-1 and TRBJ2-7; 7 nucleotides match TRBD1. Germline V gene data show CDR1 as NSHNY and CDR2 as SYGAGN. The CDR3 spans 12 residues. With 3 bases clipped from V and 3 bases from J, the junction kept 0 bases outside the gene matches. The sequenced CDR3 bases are TGTGCCAGCAGTGGACAGGGCTATGAACAGTAC. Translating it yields CASSGQGYEQY. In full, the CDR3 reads CASSGQGYEQYF.

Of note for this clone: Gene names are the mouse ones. The CDR3 reads CTCSASDQDTQYF. The sequenced CDR3 bases are TGCACCTGCAGTGCTTCGGATCAAGACACCCAGTAC. The chain is built from TRBV1 and TRBJ2-5; D gene ambiguous. The read is 1 residue too short to cover the CDR3 end, so that end is filled in from the germline J gene. Trimming cost V 3 bases and J 3 bases, with 7 bases left between them. The CDR3 is 13 amino acids. CDR1 is NSQYPW and CDR2 is LRSPGD in the germline V gene (reference sequence).

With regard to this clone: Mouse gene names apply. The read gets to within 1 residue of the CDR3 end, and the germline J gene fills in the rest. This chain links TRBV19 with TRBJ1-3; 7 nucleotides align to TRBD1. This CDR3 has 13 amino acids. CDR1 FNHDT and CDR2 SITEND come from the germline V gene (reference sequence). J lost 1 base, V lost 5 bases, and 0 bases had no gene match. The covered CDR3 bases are TGTGCCAGCAGGGGACAGTCTGGAAATACGCTCTAT. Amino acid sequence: CASRGQSGNTLY. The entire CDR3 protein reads CASRGQSGNTLYF.